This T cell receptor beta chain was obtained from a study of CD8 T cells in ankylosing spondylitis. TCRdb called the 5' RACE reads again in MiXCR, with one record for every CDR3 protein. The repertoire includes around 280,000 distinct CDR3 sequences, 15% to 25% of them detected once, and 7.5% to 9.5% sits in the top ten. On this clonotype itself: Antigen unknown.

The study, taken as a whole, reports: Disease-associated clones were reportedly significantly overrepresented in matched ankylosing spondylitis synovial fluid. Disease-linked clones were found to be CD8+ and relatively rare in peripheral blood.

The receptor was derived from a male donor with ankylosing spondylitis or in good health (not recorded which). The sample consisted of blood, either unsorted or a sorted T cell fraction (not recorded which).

The CDR3 loop reads CASSVEGGGGTEAFF. The CDR3 DNA reads as TGTGCCAGCAGCGTAGAAGGAGGGGGAGGCACTGAAGCTTTCTTT. V usage is TRBV9 and J usage is TRBJ1-1, with TRBD1 as a possible D gene (6 bases). CDR3 length equals 15 residues. Trimming stripped 0 bases from V and 4 bases from J, with 13 bases between. Germline-derived CDR1 and CDR2 are SGDLS and YYNGEE.